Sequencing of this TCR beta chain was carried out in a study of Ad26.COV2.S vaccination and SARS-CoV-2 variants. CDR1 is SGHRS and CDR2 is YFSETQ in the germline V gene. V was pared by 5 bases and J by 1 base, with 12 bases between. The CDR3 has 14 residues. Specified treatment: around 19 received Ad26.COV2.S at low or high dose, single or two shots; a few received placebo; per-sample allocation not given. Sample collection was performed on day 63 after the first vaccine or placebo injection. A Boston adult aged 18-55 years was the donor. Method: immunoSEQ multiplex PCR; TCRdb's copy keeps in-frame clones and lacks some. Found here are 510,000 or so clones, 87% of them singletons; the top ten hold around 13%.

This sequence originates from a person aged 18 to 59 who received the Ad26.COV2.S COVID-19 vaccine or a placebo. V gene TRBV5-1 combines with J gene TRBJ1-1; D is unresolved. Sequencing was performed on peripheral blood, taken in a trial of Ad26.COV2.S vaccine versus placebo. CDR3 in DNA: TGCGCCAGCAGATATGGGCAGCCGAACACTGAAGCTTTCTTT. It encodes CASRYGQPNTEAFF. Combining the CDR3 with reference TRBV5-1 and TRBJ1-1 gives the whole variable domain KAGVTQTPRYLIKTRGQQVTLSCSPISGHRSVSWYQQTPGQGLQFLFEYFSETQRNKGNFPGRFSGRQFSNSRSEMNVSTLELGDSALYLCASRYGQPNTEAFFGQGTRLTVV.